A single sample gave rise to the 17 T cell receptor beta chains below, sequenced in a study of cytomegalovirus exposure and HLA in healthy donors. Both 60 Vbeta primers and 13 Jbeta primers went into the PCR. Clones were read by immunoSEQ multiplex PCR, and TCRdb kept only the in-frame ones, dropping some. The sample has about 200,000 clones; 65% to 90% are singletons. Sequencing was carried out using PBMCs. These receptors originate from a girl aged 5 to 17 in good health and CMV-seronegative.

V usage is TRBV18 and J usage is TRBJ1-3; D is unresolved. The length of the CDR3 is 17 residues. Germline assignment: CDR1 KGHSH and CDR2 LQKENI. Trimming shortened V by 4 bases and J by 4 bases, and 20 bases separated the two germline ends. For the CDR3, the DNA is TGTGCCAGCTCACGAAAAAGTAGCCCGGCGGCAGGAAACACCATATATTTT. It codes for CASSRKSSPAAGNTIYF.

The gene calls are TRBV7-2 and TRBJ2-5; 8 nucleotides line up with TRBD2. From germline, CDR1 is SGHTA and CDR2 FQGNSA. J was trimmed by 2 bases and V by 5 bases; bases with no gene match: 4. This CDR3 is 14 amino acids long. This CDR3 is CASSPSGGQETQYF. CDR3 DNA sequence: TGTGCCAGCAGCCCGAGCGGGGGACAAGAGACCCAGTACTTC.

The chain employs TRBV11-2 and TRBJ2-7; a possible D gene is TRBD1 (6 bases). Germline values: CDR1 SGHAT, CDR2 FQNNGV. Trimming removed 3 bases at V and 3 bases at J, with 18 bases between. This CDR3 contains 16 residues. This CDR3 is CASSLLMGAAVYEQYF. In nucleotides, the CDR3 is TGTGCCAGCAGCTTGTTAATGGGGGCCGCGGTCTACGAGCAGTACTTC.

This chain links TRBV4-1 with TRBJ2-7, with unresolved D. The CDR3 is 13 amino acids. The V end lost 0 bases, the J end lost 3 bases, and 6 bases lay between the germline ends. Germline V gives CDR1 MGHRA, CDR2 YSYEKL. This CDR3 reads CASSQDVSYEQYF. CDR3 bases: TGCGCCAGCAGCCAAGACGTCAGCTACGAGCAGTACTTC.

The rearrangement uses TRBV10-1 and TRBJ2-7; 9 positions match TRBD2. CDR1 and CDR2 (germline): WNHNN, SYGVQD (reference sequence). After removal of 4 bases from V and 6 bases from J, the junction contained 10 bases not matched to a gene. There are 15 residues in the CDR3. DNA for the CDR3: TGCGCCAGCAGTGTTGATAGCGGGAGTATAGGCGAGCAGTACTTC. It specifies CASSVDSGSIGEQYF.

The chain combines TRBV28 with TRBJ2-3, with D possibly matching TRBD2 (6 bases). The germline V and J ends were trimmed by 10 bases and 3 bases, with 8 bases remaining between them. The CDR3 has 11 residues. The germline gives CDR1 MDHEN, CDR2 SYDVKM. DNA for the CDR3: TGTGCCACGGAGGGGACAGATACGCAGTATTTT. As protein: CATEGTDTQYF.

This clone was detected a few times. CDR3 protein: CASSSTPGQGTGNTIYF. The CDR3 DNA reads as TGTGCCAGCAGTTCCACGCCGGGACAGGGAACTGGAAACACCATATATTTT. This chain joins TRBV28 and TRBJ1-3, with 9 bases matching TRBD1. V dropped 4 bases and J dropped 2; count of bases not matched to a gene: 9. The germline gives CDR1 MDHEN, CDR2 SYDVKM. The CDR3 loop spans 17 amino acids.

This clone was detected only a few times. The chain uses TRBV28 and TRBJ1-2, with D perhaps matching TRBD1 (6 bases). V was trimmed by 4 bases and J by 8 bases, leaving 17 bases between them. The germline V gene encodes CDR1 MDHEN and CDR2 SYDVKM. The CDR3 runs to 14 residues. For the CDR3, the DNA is TGTGCCAGCAGTTCTGGGACACCTCTCGGCGGCTACACCTTC. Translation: CASSSGTPLGGYTF.

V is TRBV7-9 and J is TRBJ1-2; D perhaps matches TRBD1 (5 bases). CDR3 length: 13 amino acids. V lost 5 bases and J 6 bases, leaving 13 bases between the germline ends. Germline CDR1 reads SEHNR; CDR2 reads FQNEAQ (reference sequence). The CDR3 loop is CASSESSGDGYTF. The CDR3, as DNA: TGTGCCAGCAGCGAAAGTTCGGGGGATGGCTACACCTTC.

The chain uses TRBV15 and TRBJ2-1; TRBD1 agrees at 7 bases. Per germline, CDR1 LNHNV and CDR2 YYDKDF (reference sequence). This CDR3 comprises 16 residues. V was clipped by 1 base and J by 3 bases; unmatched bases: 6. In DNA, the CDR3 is TGTGCCACCAGCAGAGGGAGGACAGGTGTCTACAATGAGCAGTTCTTC. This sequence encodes CATSRGRTGVYNEQFF.

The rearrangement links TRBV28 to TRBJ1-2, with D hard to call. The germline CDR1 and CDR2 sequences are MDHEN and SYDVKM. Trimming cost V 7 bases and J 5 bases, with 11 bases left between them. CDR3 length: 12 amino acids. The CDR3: CASNIPSYGYTF. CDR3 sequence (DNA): TGTGCCAGCAATATCCCGAGTTATGGCTACACCTTC.

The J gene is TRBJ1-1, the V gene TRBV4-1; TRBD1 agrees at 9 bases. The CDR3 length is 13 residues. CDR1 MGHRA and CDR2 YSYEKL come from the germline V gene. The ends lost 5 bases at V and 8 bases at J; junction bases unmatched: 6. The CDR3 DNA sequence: TGCGCCAGCAGCGGACAGGGGCCCCCCGAAGCTTTCTTT. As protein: CASSGQGPPEAFF.

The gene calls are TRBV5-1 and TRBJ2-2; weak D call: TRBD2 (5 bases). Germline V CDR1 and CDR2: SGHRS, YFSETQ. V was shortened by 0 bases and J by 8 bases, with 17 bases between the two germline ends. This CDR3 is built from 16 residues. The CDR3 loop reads CASSLGLNVGSGELFF. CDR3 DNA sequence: TGCGCCAGCAGCTTGGGCCTGAATGTGGGGAGTGGGGAGCTGTTTTTT.

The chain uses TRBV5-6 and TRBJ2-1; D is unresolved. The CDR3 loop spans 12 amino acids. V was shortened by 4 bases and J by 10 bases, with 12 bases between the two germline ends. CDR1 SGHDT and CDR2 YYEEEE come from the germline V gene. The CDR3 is CASSLNKYEQFF. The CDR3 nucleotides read TGTGCCAGCAGCCTGAACAAGTACGAGCAGTTCTTC.

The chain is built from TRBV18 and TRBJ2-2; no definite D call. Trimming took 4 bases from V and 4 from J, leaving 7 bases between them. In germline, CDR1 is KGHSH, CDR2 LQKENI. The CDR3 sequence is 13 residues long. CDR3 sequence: CASSQSPTGELFF. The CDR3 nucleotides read TGTGCCAGCTCACAAAGCCCCACCGGGGAGCTGTTTTTT.

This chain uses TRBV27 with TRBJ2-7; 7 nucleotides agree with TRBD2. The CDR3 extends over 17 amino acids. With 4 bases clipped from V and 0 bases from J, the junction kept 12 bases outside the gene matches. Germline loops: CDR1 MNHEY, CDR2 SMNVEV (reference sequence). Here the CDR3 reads CASSYALRSGGSYEQYF. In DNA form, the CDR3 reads TGTGCCAGCAGTTATGCCCTTAGGTCGGGGGGCTCCTACGAGCAGTACTTC.

The CDR3 protein is CASREQGANEKLFF. Here the CDR3 DNA reads TGTGCCAGCAGAGAACAGGGTGCTAATGAAAAACTGTTTTTT. The rearrangement joins TRBV19 to TRBJ1-4; possibly TRBD1 for D (6 bases). The CDR3 consists of 14 residues. Between the trimmed V and J ends, which lost 9 bases and 3 bases, there was a span of 14 bases. Looked up from germline, CDR1 is LNHDA and CDR2 is SQIVND (reference sequence). The whole variable domain, filled in from reference TRBV19 and TRBJ1-4, reads DGGITQSPKYLFRKEGQNVTLSCEQNLNHDAMYWYRQDPGQGLRLIYYSQIVNDFQKGDIAEGYSVSREKKESFPLTVTSAQKNPTAFYLCASREQGANEKLFFGSGTQLSVL.